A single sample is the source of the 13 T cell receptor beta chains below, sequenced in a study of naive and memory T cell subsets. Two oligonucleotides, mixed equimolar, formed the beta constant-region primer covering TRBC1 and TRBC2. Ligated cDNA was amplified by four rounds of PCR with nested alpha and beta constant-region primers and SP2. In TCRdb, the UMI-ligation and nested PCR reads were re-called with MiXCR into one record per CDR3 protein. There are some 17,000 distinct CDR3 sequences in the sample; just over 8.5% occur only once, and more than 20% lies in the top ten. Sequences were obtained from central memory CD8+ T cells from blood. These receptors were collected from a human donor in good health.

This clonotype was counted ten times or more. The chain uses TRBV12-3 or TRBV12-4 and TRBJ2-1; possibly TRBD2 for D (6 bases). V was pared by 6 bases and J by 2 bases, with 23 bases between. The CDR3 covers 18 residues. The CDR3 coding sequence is TGTGCCAGCAGCTTATTTAGGGGACTTGACCTTACCTACAATGAGCAGTTCTTC. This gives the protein CASSLFRGLDLTYNEQFF.

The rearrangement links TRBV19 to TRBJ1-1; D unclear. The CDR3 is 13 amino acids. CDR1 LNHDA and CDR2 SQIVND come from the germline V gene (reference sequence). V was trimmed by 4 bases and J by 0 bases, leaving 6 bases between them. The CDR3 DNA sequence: TGTGCCAGTAGTACCACTATGAACACTGAAGCTTTCTTT. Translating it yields CASSTTMNTEAFF.

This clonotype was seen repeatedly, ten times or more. CDR3 in DNA: TGCAGCGTACCACTAGGGGAGACCCAGTACTTC. Translated, it gives CSVPLGETQYF. This chain connects TRBV29-1 to TRBJ2-5; D is perhaps TRBD2 (5 bases). This CDR3 has 11 amino acids. Germline CDR1 SQVTM, CDR2 ANQGSEA. The V gene lost 6 bases and the J gene lost 5 bases, with 10 bases spanning the gap.

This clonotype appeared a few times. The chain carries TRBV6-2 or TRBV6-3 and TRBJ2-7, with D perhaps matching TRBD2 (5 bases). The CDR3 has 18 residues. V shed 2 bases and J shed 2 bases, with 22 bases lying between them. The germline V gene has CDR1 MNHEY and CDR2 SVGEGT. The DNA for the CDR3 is TGTGCCAGCAGTTACGCCCGTATTTACGGGGTACTTACCTACGAGCAGTACTTC. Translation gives CASSYARIYGVLTYEQYF.

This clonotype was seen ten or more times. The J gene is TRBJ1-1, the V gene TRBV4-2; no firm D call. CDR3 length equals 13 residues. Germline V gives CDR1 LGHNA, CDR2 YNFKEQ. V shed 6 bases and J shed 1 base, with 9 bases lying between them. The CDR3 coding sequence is TGTGCCAGCAGGAAGGACGAGAACACTGAAGCTTTCTTT. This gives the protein CASRKDENTEAFF.

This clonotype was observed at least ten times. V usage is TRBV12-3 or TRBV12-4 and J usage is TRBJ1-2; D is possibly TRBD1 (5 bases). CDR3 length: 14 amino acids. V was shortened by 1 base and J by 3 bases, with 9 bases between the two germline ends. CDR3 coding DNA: TGTGCCAGCAGTTTAGGTGGGGGTTACTATGGCTACACCTTC. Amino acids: CASSLGGGYYGYTF.

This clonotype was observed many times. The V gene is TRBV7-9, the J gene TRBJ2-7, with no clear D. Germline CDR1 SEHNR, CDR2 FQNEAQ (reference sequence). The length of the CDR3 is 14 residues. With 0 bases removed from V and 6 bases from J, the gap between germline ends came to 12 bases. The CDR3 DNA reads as TGTGCCAGCAGCTTAGCGCACGGGTATGGCGAGCAGTACTTC. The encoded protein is CASSLAHGYGEQYF.

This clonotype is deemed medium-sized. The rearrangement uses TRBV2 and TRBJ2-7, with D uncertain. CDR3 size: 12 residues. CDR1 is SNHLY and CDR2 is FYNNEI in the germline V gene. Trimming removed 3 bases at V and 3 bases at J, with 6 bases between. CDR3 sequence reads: CASSDPYYEQYF. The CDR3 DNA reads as TGTGCCAGCAGTGACCCCTACTACGAGCAGTACTTC.

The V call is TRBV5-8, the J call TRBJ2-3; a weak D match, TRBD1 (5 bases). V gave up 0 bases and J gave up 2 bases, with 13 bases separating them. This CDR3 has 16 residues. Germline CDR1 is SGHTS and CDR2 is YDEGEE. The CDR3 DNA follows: TGTGCCAGCAGCTTGGAACCTTTGGACACCACAGATACGCAGTATTTT. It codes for CASSLEPLDTTDTQYF.

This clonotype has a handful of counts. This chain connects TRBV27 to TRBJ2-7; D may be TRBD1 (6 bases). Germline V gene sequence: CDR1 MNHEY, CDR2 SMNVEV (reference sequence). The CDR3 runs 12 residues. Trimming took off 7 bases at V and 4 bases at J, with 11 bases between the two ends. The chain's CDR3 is CASKNQGYEQYF. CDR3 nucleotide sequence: TGTGCCAGCAAAAATCAGGGGTACGAGCAGTACTTC.

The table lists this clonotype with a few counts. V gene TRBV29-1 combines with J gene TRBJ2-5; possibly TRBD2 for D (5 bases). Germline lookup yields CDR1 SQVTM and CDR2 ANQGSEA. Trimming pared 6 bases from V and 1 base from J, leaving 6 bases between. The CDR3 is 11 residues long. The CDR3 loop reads CSVEGQETQYF. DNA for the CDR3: TGCAGCGTCGAGGGCCAAGAGACCCAGTACTTC.

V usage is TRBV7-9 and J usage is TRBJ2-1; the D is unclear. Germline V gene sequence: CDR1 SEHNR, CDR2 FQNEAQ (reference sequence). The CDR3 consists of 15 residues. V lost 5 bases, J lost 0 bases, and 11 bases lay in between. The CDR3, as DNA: TGTGCCAGCAGCGGAGACTTCAGCTCCTACAATGAGCAGTTCTTC. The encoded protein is CASSGDFSSYNEQFF.

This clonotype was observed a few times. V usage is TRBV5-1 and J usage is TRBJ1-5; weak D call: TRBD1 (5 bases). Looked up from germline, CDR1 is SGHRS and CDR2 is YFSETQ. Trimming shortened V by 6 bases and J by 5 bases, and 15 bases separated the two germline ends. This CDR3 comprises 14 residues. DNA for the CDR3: TGCGCCAGCACCCCTTGGCGGGGGGATCAGCCCCAGCATTTT. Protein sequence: CASTPWRGDQPQHF.